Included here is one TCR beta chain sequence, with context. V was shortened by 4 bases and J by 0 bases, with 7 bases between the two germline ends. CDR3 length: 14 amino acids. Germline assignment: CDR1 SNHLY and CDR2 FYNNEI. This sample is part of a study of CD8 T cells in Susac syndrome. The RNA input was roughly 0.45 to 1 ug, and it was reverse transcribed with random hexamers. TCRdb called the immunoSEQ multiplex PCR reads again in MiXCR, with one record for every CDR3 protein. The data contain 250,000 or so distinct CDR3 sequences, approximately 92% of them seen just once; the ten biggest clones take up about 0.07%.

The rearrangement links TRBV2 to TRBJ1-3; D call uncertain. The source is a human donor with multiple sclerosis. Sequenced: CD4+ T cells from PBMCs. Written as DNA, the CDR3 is TGTGCCAGCAGTGTGTCAGTCTCTGGAAACACCATATATTTT. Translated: CASSVSVSGNTIYF.